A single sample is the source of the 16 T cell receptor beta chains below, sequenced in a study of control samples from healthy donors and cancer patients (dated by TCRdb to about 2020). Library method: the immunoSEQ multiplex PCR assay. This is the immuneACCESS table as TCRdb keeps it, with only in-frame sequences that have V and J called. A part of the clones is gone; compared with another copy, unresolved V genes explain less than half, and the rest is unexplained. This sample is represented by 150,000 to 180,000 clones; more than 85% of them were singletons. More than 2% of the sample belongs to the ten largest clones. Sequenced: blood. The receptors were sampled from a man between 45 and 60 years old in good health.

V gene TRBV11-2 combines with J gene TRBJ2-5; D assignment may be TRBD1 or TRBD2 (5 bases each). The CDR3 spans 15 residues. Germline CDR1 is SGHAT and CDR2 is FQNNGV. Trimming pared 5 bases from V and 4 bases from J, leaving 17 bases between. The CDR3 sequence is CASSPITGPIETQYF. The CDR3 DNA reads TGTGCCAGCAGCCCAATCACGGGGCCAATAGAGACCCAGTACTTC. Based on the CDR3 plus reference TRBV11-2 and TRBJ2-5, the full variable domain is EAGVAQSPRYKIIEKRQSVAFWCNPISGHATLYWYQQILGQGPKLLIQFQNNGVVDDSQLPKDRFSAERLKGVDSTLKIQPAKLEDSAVYLCASSPITGPIETQYFGPGTRLLVL.

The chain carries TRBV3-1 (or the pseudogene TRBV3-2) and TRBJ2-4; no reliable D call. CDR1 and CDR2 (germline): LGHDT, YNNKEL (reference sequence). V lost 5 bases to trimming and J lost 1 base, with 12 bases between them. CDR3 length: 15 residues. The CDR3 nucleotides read TGTGCCAGCAGCTCGACGGGTCTGGCCAAAAACATTCAGTACTTC. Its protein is CASSSTGLAKNIQYF.

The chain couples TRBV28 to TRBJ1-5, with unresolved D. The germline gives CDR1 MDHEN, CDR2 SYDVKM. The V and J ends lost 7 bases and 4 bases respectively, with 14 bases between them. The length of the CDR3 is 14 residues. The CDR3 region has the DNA TGTGCCAGCAACAGAGGCATGGGGAATCAGCCCCAGCATTTT. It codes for CASNRGMGNQPQHF.

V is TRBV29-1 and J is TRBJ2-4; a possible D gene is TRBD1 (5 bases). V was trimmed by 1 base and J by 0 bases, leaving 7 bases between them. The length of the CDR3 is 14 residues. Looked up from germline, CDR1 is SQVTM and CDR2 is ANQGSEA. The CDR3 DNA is TGCAGCGTTGAAGGACAGCTAGCCAAAAACATTCAGTACTTC. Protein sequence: CSVEGQLAKNIQYF.

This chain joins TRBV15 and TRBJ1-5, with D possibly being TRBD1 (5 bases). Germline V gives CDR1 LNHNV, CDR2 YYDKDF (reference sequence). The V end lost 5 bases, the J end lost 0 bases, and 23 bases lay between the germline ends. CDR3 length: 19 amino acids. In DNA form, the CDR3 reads TGTGCCACCAGCGTTGCCGGGGGTTCCCATGGTTATAGCAATCAGCCCCAGCATTTT. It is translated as CATSVAGGSHGYSNQPQHF.

Written as DNA, the CDR3 is TGCGCCAGCAGCTGGGGGGACAGGGACATGAACACTGAAGCTTTCTTT. This translates into CASSWGDRDMNTEAFF. V gene TRBV5-1 combines with J gene TRBJ1-1; 9 bases fit TRBD1. Germline V CDR1 and CDR2: SGHRS, YFSETQ. V trimming: 3 bases; J trimming: 0 bases; junction bases outside the gene matches: 6. The CDR3 covers 16 residues.

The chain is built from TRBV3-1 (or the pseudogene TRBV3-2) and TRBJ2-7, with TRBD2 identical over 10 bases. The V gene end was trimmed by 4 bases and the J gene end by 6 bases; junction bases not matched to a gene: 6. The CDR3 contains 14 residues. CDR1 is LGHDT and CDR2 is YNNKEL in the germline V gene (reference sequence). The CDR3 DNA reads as TGTGCCAGCAGCCGTCGAGCGGGAGGGATCGAGCAGTACTTC. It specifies CASSRRAGGIEQYF.

The CDR3 DNA is TGTGCCAGCAGCTTAACGTTGGGAGGGACAGGGGCGCCTAATGAAAAACTGTTTTTT. It translates to CASSLTLGGTGAPNEKLFF. The chain uses TRBV7-3 and TRBJ1-4; 10 bases are shared with TRBD1. V trimming: 0 bases; J trimming: 3 bases; junction bases outside the gene matches: 10. The CDR3 is 19 residues long. CDR1 and CDR2 (germline): SGHTA, FQGTGA.

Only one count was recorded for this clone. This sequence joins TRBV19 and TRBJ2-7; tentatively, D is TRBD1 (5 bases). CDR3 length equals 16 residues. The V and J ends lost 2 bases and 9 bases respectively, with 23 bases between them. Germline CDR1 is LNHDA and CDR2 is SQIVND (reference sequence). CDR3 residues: CASSIRVWQGPAGQYF. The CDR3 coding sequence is TGTGCCAGTAGTATAAGGGTTTGGCAGGGTCCGGCCGGGCAGTACTTC.

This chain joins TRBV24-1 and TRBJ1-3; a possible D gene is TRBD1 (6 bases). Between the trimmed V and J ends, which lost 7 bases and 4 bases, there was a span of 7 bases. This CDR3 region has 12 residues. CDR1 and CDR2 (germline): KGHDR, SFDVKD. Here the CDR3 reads CATSRGGNTIYF. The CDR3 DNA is TGTGCCACCAGCAGGGGAGGAAACACCATATATTTT.

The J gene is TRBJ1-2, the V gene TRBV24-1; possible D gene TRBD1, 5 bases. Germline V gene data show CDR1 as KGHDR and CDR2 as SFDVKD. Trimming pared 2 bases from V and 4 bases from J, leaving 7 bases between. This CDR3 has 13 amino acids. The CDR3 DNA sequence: TGTGCCACCAGTGATTGGGGGGGCTATGGCTACACCTTC. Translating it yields CATSDWGGYGYTF.

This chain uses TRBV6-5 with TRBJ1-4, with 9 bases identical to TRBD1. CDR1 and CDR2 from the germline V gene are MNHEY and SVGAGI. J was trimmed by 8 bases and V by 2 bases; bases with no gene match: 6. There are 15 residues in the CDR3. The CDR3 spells CASSYTWTGAEKLFF. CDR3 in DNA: TGTGCCAGCAGTTACACATGGACAGGGGCCGAAAAACTGTTTTTT.

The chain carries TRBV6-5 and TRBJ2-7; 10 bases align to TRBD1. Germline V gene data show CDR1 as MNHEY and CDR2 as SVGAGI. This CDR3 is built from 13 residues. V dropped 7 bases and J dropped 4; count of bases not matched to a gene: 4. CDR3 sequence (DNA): TGTGCCAGCACCGACAGGGGGCTTTACGAGCAGTACTTC. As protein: CASTDRGLYEQYF.

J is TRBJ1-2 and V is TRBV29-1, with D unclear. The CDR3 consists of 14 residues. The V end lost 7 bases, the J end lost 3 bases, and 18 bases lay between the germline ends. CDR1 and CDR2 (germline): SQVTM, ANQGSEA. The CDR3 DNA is TGCAGCGGCGGAAACCCTCCCGGGGACTATGGCTACACCTTC. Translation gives CSGGNPPGDYGYTF.

In nucleotides, the CDR3 is TGTGCCAGTAGTAGGGGTGATACAGGGGGCAATCAGCCCCAGCATTTT. Its translation: CASSRGDTGGNQPQHF. V gene TRBV19 combines with J gene TRBJ1-5; 7 positions match TRBD1. The length of the CDR3 is 16 residues. Germline V lookup: CDR1 LNHDA, CDR2 SQIVND (reference sequence). V shed 4 bases, J shed 2 bases, and the junction held 8 bases outside the gene matches.

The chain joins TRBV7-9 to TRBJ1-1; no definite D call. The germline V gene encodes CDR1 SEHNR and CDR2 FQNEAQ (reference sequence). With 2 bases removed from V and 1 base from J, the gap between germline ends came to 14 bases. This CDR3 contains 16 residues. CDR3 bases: TGTGCCAGCAGCTTACCGGCGGGCTTGAGGAACACTGAAGCTTTCTTT. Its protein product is CASSLPAGLRNTEAFF.